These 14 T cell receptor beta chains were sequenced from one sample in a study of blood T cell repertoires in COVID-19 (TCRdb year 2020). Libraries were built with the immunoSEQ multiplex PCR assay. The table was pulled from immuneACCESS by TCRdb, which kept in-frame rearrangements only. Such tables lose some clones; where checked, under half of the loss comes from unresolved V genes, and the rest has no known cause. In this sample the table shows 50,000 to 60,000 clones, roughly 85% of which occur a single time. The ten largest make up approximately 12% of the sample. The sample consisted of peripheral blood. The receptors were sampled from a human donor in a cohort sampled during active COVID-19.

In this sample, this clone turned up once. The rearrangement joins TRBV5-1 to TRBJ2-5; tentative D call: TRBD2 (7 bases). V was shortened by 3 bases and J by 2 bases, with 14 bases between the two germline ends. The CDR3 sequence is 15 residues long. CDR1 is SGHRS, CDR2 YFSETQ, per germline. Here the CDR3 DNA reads TGCGCCAGCAGCTGGGGGGGCAGCGGGCAAGAGACCCAGTACTTC. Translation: CASSWGGSGQETQYF.

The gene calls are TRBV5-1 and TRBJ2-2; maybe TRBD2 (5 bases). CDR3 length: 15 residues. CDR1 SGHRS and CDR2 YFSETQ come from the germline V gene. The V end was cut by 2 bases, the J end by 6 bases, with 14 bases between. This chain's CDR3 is CASSFLRGGSGELFF. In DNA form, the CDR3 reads TGCGCCAGCAGCTTCCTACGGGGTGGATCCGGGGAGCTGTTTTTT.

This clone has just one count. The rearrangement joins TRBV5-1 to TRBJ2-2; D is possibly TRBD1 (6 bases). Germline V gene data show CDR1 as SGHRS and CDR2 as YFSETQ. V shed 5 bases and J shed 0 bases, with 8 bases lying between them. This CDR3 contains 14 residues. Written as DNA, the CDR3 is TGCGCCAGCAGAAGACAGGCGAACACCGGGGAGCTGTTTTTT. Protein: CASRRQANTGELFF. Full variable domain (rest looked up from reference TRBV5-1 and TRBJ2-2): KAGVTQTPRYLIKTRGQQVTLSCSPISGHRSVSWYQQTPGQGLQFLFEYFSETQRNKGNFPGRFSGRQFSNSRSEMNVSTLELGDSALYLCASRRQANTGELFFGEGSRLTVL.

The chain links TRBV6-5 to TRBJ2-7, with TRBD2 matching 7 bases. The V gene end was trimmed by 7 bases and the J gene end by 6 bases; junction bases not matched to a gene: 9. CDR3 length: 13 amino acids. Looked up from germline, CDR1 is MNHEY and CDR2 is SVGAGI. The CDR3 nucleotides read TGTGCCAGCAAGGCTAGCGGCATCTCCGAGCAGTACTTC. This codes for CASKASGISEQYF.

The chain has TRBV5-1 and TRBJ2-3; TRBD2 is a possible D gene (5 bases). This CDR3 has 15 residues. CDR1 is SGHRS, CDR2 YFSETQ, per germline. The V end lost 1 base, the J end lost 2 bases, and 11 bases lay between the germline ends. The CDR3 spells CASSLNIGVTDTQYF. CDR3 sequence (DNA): TGCGCCAGCAGCTTGAATATCGGGGTCACAGATACGCAGTATTTT.

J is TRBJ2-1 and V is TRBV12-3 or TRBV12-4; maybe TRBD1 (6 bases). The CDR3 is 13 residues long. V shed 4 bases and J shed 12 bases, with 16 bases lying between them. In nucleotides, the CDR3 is TGTGCCAGCAGTTCAGGGGCAGCGCACGGGCAGTTCTTC. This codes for CASSSGAAHGQFF.

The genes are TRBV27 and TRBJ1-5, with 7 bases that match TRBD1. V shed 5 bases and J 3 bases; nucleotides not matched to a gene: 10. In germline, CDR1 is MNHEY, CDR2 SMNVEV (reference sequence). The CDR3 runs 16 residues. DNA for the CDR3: TGTGCCAGCAGTCCCTCTCTTGGACAGGCCAATCAGCCCCAGCATTTT. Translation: CASSPSLGQANQPQHF.

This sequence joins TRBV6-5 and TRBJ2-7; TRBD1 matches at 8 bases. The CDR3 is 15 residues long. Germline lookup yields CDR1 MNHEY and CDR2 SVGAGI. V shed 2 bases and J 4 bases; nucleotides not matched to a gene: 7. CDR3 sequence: CASSYTGTGGYEQYF. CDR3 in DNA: TGTGCCAGCAGTTACACCGGGACAGGCGGTTACGAGCAGTACTTC.

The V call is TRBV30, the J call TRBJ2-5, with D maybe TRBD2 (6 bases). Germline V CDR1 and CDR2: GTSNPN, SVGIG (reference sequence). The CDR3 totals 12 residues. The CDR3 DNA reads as TGTGCTCGGAGGGGTGTTAGGGAGACCCAGTACTTC. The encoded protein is CARRGVRETQYF.

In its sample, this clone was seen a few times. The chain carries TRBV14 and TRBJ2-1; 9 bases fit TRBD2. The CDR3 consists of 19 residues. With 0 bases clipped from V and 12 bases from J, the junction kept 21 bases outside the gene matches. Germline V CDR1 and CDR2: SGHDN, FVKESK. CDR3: CASSQDLPLAGGPWGTQFF. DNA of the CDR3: TGTGCCAGCAGCCAAGATCTGCCCCTGGCGGGAGGGCCATGGGGAACGCAGTTCTTC. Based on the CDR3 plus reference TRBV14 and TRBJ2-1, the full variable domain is EAGVTQFPSHSVIEKGQTVTLRCDPISGHDNLYWYRRVMGKEIKFLLHFVKESKQDESGMPNNRFLAERTGGTYSTLKVQPAELEDSGVYFCASSQDLPLAGGPWGTQFFGPGTRLTVL.

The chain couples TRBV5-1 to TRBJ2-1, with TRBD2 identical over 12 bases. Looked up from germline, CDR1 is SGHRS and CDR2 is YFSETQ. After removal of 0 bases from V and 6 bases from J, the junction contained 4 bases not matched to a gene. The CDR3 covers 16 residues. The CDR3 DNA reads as TGCGCCAGCAGCTTGGAGCTAGCGGGAGGGGTCAATGAGCAGTTCTTC. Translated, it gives CASSLELAGGVNEQFF.

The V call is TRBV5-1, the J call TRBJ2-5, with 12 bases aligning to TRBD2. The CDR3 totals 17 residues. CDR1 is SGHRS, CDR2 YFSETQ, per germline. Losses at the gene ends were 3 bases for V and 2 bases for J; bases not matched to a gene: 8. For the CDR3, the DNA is TGCGCCAGCAGCTCCGGACTAGCGGGAACAGAACAAGAGACCCAGTACTTC. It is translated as CASSSGLAGTEQETQYF.

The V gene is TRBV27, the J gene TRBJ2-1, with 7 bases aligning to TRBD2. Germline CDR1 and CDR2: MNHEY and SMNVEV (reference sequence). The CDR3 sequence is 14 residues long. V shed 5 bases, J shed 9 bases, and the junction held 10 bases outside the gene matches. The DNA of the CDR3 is TGTGCCAGCAGTACCGGGACTATTATTGGTGAGCAGTTCTTC. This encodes CASSTGTIIGEQFF.

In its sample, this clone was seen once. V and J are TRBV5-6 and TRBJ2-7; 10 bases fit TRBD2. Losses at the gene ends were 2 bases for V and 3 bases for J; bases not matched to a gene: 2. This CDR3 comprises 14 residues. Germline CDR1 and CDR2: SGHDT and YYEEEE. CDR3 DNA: TGTGCCAGCAGCTTAACTAGCGGGAACTACGAGCAGTACTTC. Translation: CASSLTSGNYEQYF.